The source of this T cell receptor beta chain is a study of cytomegalovirus exposure and HLA in healthy donors. Overall study results and limits: An analysis done earlier found most TCR beta V segments productive about 87% or about 30% of the time.

Comment on this clone: Its antigen remains unidentified.

V lost 5 bases, J lost 3 bases, and 16 bases lay in between. CDR3 length: 15 amino acids. Germline assignment: CDR1 MNHEY and CDR2 SMNVEV (reference sequence). The PCR employed 60 Vbeta primers together with 13 Jbeta primers. Per the study methods: A later analysis tallied 80 million or so unique TCR beta chains, roughly 11 million of them shared. Sequencing was performed with immunoSEQ multiplex PCR; in TCRdb, only in-frame clones are kept and a portion is missing. V and J calls and clone size are given by that table; D and trimming were obtained from the DNA. The repertoire holds approximately 190,000 clones, approximately 78% seen once, with 6.5% in the top ten.

Material for sequencing was PBMCs. The TCR originated in a woman aged 45-59 years in good health and CMV-seropositive. The rearrangement joins TRBV27 to TRBJ1-1, with D tentatively TRBD1 (5 bases). CDR3 in amino acids: CASSERRGGYTEAFF. The CDR3 region has the DNA TGTGCCAGCAGTGAGCGACGGGGGGGATACACTGAAGCTTTCTTT.